A single sample gave rise to the 17 T cell receptor beta chains below, sequenced in a study of cytomegalovirus exposure and HLA in healthy donors. PCR amplification relied on 60 Vbeta primers (plus 13 Jbeta primers). Sequencing used immunoSEQ multiplex PCR; TCRdb keeps in-frame clones, though not all of them. The sample has 150,000 to 200,000 clones, around 68% seen once. The material sequenced was PBMCs. All receptors derive from a man between 40 and 49 years old in good health and CMV-seronegative.

This clone was seen once. This chain uses TRBV30 with TRBJ2-5; the D gene is possibly TRBD2 (6 bases). Matching the DNA end better, TRBJ2-7 makes the J call doubtful. Germline V lookup: CDR1 GTSNPN, CDR2 SVGIG (reference sequence). The CDR3 has 13 amino acids. CDR3 bases: TGTGCCTGGAGTGGTGGGACTCCCTACGAGCAGTACTTC. It yields the protein CAWSGGTPYEQYF.

About this clone itself: A junction end diverges from the germline sequence, so it may reflect a read error. The chain joins TRBV10-3 to TRBJ1-3; a weak D match, TRBD1 (6 bases). This CDR3 is built from 16 residues. Germline loops: CDR1 ENHRY, CDR2 SYGVKD. The DNA for the CDR3 is TGTGCCATCAGTGAGACCGGGACACGCTCTGGAAACACCATAAATTTT. Encoded protein: CAISETGTRSGNTINF.

The CDR3 sequence is CASSLGPGGATSDTQYF. The DNA for the CDR3 is TGTGCCAGCAGCTTAGGCCCTGGGGGGGCGACTTCAGATACGCAGTATTTT. The J gene is TRBJ2-3, the V gene TRBV11-3; a possible D gene is TRBD2 (7 bases). This CDR3 is built from 17 residues. Per germline, CDR1 SGHNT and CDR2 YENEEA. V lost 1 base and J lost 4, with 18 bases in between.

The rearrangement joins TRBV5-6 to TRBJ2-1; 11 positions agree with TRBD2. The trim removed 1 base at V and 9 bases at J, leaving 9 bases unmatched. Germline assignment: CDR1 SGHDT and CDR2 YYEEEE. The CDR3 length is 16 residues. The CDR3 region has the DNA TGTGCCAGCAGCTTGTTTGTAGCGGGGGGGTTAGGTGAGCAGTTCTTC. Translation gives CASSLFVAGGLGEQFF.

This clone was detected a few times. The chain has TRBV28 and TRBJ2-7; D perhaps matches TRBD2 (6 bases). Trimming cost V 2 bases and J 1 base, with 12 bases left between them. Per the germline V gene, CDR1 is MDHEN and CDR2 is SYDVKM. There are 15 residues in the CDR3. CDR3 coding DNA: TGTGCCAGCAGTTTAGGCGGGGCTCGATCCTACGAGCAGTACTTC. Amino acids: CASSLGGARSYEQYF.

The chain is built from TRBV21-1 and TRBJ2-2; the D call of TRBD1 is as the table states it, not checked on the DNA. TRBV21-1 counts as a pseudogene. There are 16 residues in the CDR3. CDR3 region: CASSKTRQGCTGELFF. The CDR3 DNA reads as TGTGCCAGCAGCAAAACGAGGCAGGGGTGCACCGGGGAGCTGTTTTTT.

This chain joins TRBV7-2 and TRBJ2-1; TRBD2 agrees at 10 bases. Trimming at V came to 5 bases and at J to 5 bases, leaving 15 bases not matched to a gene. The CDR3 length is 18 residues. Germline values: CDR1 SGHTA, CDR2 FQGNSA. The CDR3 region has the DNA TGTGCCAGCAGCAAGGACAGGCCCGGGAGCGGGAGGGACAATGAGCAGTTCTTC. It translates to CASSKDRPGSGRDNEQFF.

This clone appeared a few times. CDR3 sequence reads: CASSLNYGEVREDTQYF. The CDR3, as DNA: TGTGCCAGCAGCTTAAATTACGGGGAGGTGAGAGAAGATACGCAGTATTTT. This chain connects TRBV11-2 to TRBJ2-3; tentatively, D is TRBD2 (6 bases). This CDR3 comprises 17 residues. Germline V lookup: CDR1 SGHAT, CDR2 FQNNGV. Trimming left V 2 bases short and J 5 bases short, with 20 bases between.

V gene TRBV5-1 combines with J gene TRBJ2-3; TRBD2 matches 10 bases. CDR3 length equals 15 residues. In germline, CDR1 is SGHRS, CDR2 YFSETQ. V trimming: 4 bases; J trimming: 6 bases; junction bases outside the gene matches: 8. CDR3 in DNA: TGCGCCAGCAGCACAAGCGGGGGGGCGCAGGATACGCAGTATTTT. Translating gives CASSTSGGAQDTQYF.

The chain employs TRBV6-5 and TRBJ2-3; 9 bases line up with TRBD2. The CDR3 is made up of 14 amino acids. With V trimmed by 5 bases and J by 2 bases, 2 bases remained unmatched. Germline lookup yields CDR1 MNHEY and CDR2 SVGAGI. CDR3 sequence: CASSLAGHTDTQYF. The CDR3 region has the DNA TGTGCCAGCAGTCTAGCGGGACACACAGATACGCAGTATTTT.

This chain connects TRBV5-6 to TRBJ2-1, with D tentatively TRBD2 (6 bases). The CDR3 is 14 residues long. CDR1 is SGHDT, CDR2 YYEEEE, per germline. V lost 4 bases to trimming and J lost 0 bases, with 8 bases between them. CDR3 DNA: TGTGCCAGCAGCGGGAGGAGCTCCTACAATGAGCAGTTCTTC. Translating gives CASSGRSSYNEQFF.

This clone was seen a few times. The identical CDR3 is also encoded by other nucleotide sequences in the sample. The V and J genes are TRBV2 and TRBJ1-2; the match to TRBD1 covers 8 bases. With 0 bases clipped from V and 8 bases from J, the junction kept 5 bases outside the gene matches. The CDR3 is 14 amino acids. Germline assignment: CDR1 SNHLY and CDR2 FYNNEI. The CDR3 DNA reads as TGTGCCAGCAGTGAAGCTCAGGGGGCCAGGGGCTACACCTTC. Translating gives CASSEAQGARGYTF.

The J gene is TRBJ1-5, the V gene TRBV6-1; D remains ambiguous. The CDR3 covers 15 residues. Trimming shortened V by 7 bases and J by 0 bases, and 13 bases separated the two germline ends. CDR1 and CDR2 (germline): MNHNS, SASEGT. For the CDR3, the DNA is TGTGCCAGCATCGACATCCCTTATAGCAATCAGCCCCAGCATTTT. It codes for CASIDIPYSNQPQHF.

The rearrangement links TRBV9 to TRBJ2-1; D ambiguous. Germline V gene data show CDR1 as SGDLS and CDR2 as YYNGEE. Trimming removed 3 bases from V and 4 bases from J, with 5 bases in between. The CDR3 length is 12 residues. CDR3 residues: CASSAQYNEQFF. CDR3 DNA: TGTGCCAGCAGCGCCCAGTACAATGAGCAGTTCTTC.

The rearrangement uses TRBV5-1 and TRBJ2-7, with TRBD1 matching over 9 bases. The CDR3 length is 17 residues. From germline, CDR1 is SGHRS and CDR2 YFSETQ. The V and J ends lost 4 bases and 3 bases, in that order; junction bases with no gene match: 14. The CDR3 is CASSPRPGTGRGYEQYF. Here the CDR3 DNA reads TGCGCCAGCAGCCCGCGTCCCGGGACAGGGCGAGGCTACGAGCAGTACTTC.

The chain recombines TRBV10-3 with TRBJ1-3; D not certain. The V end lost 6 bases, the J end lost 1 base, and 10 bases lay between the germline ends. Germline values: CDR1 ENHRY, CDR2 SYGVKD. This CDR3 spans 14 amino acids. CDR3 DNA sequence: TGTGCCATCAGGCCTGACAATTCTGGAAACACCATATATTTT. Translating it yields CAIRPDNSGNTIYF.

In its sample, this clone was seen a few times. The chain combines TRBV2 with TRBJ2-5; 9 nucleotides agree with TRBD2. CDR3 length: 20 amino acids. CDR1 and CDR2 (germline): SNHLY, FYNNEI. Trimming at V came to 3 bases and at J to 2 bases, leaving 19 bases not matched to a gene. The CDR3 sequence: CASSDLTPRAGGPVQETQYF. The DNA of the CDR3 is TGTGCCAGCAGTGATCTCACTCCGAGGGCGGGGGGGCCGGTTCAAGAGACCCAGTACTTC.